A selection of T cell receptor beta chains follows, all from one sample in a study of T-cell reconstitution after alpha-beta-depleted transplantation in children. TCRdb re-called the PCR reads through MiXCR, storing one row per CDR3 protein. Among hundreds of thousands of distinct CDR3 sequences listed, approximately 16% were seen once. Sequences were derived from PBMCs from the stem cell graft donor, sampled from the stem cell graft. Receptor source: a human donor who donated a stem cell graft to a child with acute myeloid leukemia. Both conserved end residues are part of each CDR3. The D gene is left open where the match is weak. A clone size is listed for some rows: how often the clone was seen (once, few, many), or a class if it is expanded.

v_call	d_call	j_call	clone_size	cdr3_aa
TRBV13	TRBD1	TRBJ1-1	many	CASSWRGQLGTEAFF
TRBV7-2	.	TRBJ2-2	few	CASSLAWGENTGELFF
TRBV12-3/TRBV12-4	.	TRBJ1-4	.	CASSRQAEKLFF
TRBV20-1	.	TRBJ2-7	many	CSARQGLSYEQYF
TRBV27	.	TRBJ2-7	.	CASSFSPGGEQYF
TRBV4-1	.	TRBJ2-5	.	CASSQVLKPQETQYF
TRBV7-6	TRBD1	TRBJ1-4	.	CASSPRAGGEKLFF
TRBV25-1	.	TRBJ2-2	.	CASSLSTDMNTGELFF
TRBV7-9	.	TRBJ1-4	once	CASSAPGLGTNEKLFF
TRBV10-3	.	TRBJ1-1	many	CAIRTLGRDTEAFF
TRBV20-1	.	TRBJ1-5	many	CSARQEYQPQHF
TRBV16	.	TRBJ1-2	few	CASSQRRQENYGYTF
TRBV5-6	.	TRBJ1-1	many	CASSLKEGRRGGNTEAFF
TRBV20-1	TRBD2	TRBJ2-3	many	CSAQMDPLAGESTDTQYF
TRBV10-3	.	TRBJ2-2	.	CAITETGTGELFF
TRBV2	TRBD1	TRBJ2-1	few	CASSEKGARRNEQFF
TRBV7-3	TRBD2	TRBJ2-3	.	CASSLTPFWRGVADTQYF
TRBV20-1	.	TRBJ1-1	many	CSASRGRPNTEAFF
TRBV6-2/TRBV6-3	.	TRBJ2-1	few	CASSSTAEQFF
TRBV7-2	.	TRBJ2-3	.	CASSGPPGLHTDTQYF
TRBV11-2	.	TRBJ1-1	few	CASSLEKDTEAFF
TRBV30	.	TRBJ2-5	.	CAWSTTGQETQYF
TRBV5-1	TRBD1	TRBJ1-2	.	CASSAQWDRNLYGYTF
TRBV12-3/TRBV12-4	.	TRBJ1-1	few	CASRVRSMNTEAFF
TRBV20-1	TRBD1	TRBJ1-2	many	CTPGQDNYGYTF
TRBV28	TRBD1	TRBJ2-4	.	CASTNRPGGIQYF
TRBV25-1	TRBD1	TRBJ2-7	many	CASSGGTGGYEQYF
TRBV24-1	TRBD2	TRBJ2-5	.	CATSDTFGLAGTQETQYF
TRBV9	.	TRBJ2-2	.	CASSVAGGELFF
TRBV15	TRBD1	TRBJ2-7	few	CATSRAQGPYEQYF
TRBV5-1	.	TRBJ2-3	many	CASSRDPGTSRTDTQYF
TRBV3-1	.	TRBJ2-1	.	CASSQNPNNEQFF
TRBV5-1	.	TRBJ1-5	few	CASSLEEGIQPQHF
TRBV20-1	TRBD1	TRBJ2-5	many	CSAKIGTGQETQYF
TRBV6-5	TRBD1	TRBJ2-4	many	CASRDRGAKNIQYF
TRBV9	.	TRBJ1-4	few	CASSVGATNEKLFF